Listed below are T cell receptor beta chains from one sample, sequenced in a study of blood T cell repertoires in COVID-19. The repertoire was sequenced with immunoSEQ multiplex PCR; TCRdb's copy has only in-frame clones and lacks some. The table has 200,000 or so clones, about 80% seen once. Sample: peripheral blood. These receptor sequences come from a human donor with acute or convalescent COVID-19. The donor label of this sample is uncertain. The CDR3 runs from the conserved cysteine through the conserved F or W. D genes are given only for firm matches. Clone size appears in some rows only: once, few, many, or a class for an expanded clone.

D gene,J gene,V gene,clone size,CDR3 DNA,CDR3 protein
NA,TRBJ1-5,TRBV19,few,TGTGCCAGTAGTATGGCCCCTCTACAGGTGGGGCGGCAGCCCCAGCATTTT,CASSMAPLQVGRQPQHF
NA,TRBJ1-2,TRBV28,NA,TGTGCCAGCACCCCGCCAGAAGCAGGGTCTGGCTACACCTTC,CASTPPEAGSGYTF
TRBD2,TRBJ2-1,TRBV3-1/TRBV3-2,NA,TGTCAGAATAGGTCGGGGGGGCCCAATGAGCAGTTCTTC,CQNRSGGPNEQFF
TRBD2,TRBJ2-7,TRBV29-1,NA,TGCAGCGTTGAAGATAGGGCATGGGGGAGGGGAAGCGAGCAGTACTTC,CSVEDRAWGRGSEQYF
TRBD2,TRBJ2-7,TRBV5-1,NA,TGCGCCAGCAGCTTGATACTAGCGACTAACGAGCAGTACTTC,CASSLILATNEQYF
NA,TRBJ2-2,TRBV7-9,NA,TGTGCCAGCAGCCGCGGGGCGGCGAACACCGGGGAGCTGTTTTTT,CASSRGAANTGELFF
NA,TRBJ2-2,TRBV7-3,NA,TGTGCCAGCAGCTTCGGCACCGGGGAGCTGTTTTTT,CASSFGTGELFF
TRBD2,TRBJ2-7,TRBV3-1/TRBV3-2,NA,TGTGCCAGCAGCCAAGAAAGAAGGAGCGGGAGGGTCTACGAGCAGTACTTC,CASSQERRSGRVYEQYF
TRBD1,TRBJ1-2,TRBV7-8,NA,TGTGCCAGCAGGATCGGACAGGACGGCTACACCTTC,CASRIGQDGYTF
NA,TRBJ2-7,TRBV6-5,once,TGTGCCAGCAGAGTCCGGGACTCCGGCTCCTACGAGCAGTACTTC,CASRVRDSGSYEQYF
TRBD2,TRBJ2-3,TRBV19,once,TGTGCCAGTAGTGTTAGCGGGAATGGGATAGATACGCAGTATTTT,CASSVSGNGIDTQYF
TRBD1,TRBJ1-5,TRBV28,NA,TGTGCCAGCAGGGACGACCCTGGACAGGGGGGCAATCAGCCCCAGCATTTT,CASRDDPGQGGNQPQHF
NA,TRBJ2-1,TRBV27,NA,TGTGCCAGCAAACCCCATTCCGGGAGCTCCTACAATGAGCAGTTCTTC,CASKPHSGSSYNEQFF
TRBD2,TRBJ2-1,TRBV19,once,TGTGCCAGTAATGGCGGGAGGCGCAATGAGCAGTTCTTC,CASNGGRRNEQFF
NA,TRBJ2-7,TRBV7-2,NA,TGTGCCAGCAGCTCTTCTGCCCCTCGGGGCTACGAGCAGTACTTC,CASSSSAPRGYEQYF
TRBD1,TRBJ2-1,TRBV5-1,NA,TGCGCCAGCAGCTTGGTCCAGGGGGCGCGGGATGAGCAGTTCTTC,CASSLVQGARDEQFF
TRBD1,TRBJ1-2,TRBV28,NA,TGTGCCAGCAGCCGGACAGGGAACTATGGCTACACCTTC,CASSRTGNYGYTF
TRBD2,TRBJ2-1,TRBV6-5,NA,TGTGCCAGCAGTTACCCAGGACTAGCAGGGACCAATGAGCAGTTCTTC,CASSYPGLAGTNEQFF
TRBD2,TRBJ2-3,TRBV7-9,NA,TGTGCCAGCAGCTTTTACGGTGCGGGAGAGGCGGCAGATACGCAGTATTTT,CASSFYGAGEAADTQYF
TRBD1,TRBJ1-1,TRBV2,NA,TGTGCCAGCAGTGACAACAGGGGGAGAGTCACTGAAGCTTTCTTT,CASSDNRGRVTEAFF
NA,TRBJ1-2,TRBV29-1,NA,TGCAGCGTTGGCGGGCTACAGGGCGGCTATGGCTACACCTTC,CSVGGLQGGYGYTF
TRBD1,TRBJ1-4,TRBV5-4,NA,TGTGCCAGCAGCTTGGTGGGACAGCGTAATGAAAAACTGTTTTTT,CASSLVGQRNEKLFF
TRBD1,TRBJ1-2,TRBV30,NA,TGTGCCTTCACCTCGGACAGGGGGCCCGTAATCTATGGCTACACCTTC,CAFTSDRGPVIYGYTF
TRBD2,TRBJ2-2,TRBV9,NA,TGTGCCAGCAGCCCCAACCTCCGGGGGGTGTCCGGGGAGCTGTTTTTT,CASSPNLRGVSGELFF
TRBD1,TRBJ1-1,TRBV29-1,NA,TGCAGCGTTCGGACAGGGTACACTGAAGCTTTCTTT,CSVRTGYTEAFF
NA,TRBJ2-1,TRBV4-3,NA,TGCGCCAGCAGCCTCCAGAGGTTCACTGGGGCAGGGTCCAATGAGCAGTTCTTC,CASSLQRFTGAGSNEQFF
NA,TRBJ1-5,TRBV28,NA,TGTGCCAGCACCCCTTCTGGGGGGAGTGGAAATCAGCCCCAGCATTTT,CASTPSGGSGNQPQHF
TRBD2,TRBJ2-5,TRBV5-1,once,TGCGCCAGCAGCATTACACCGGGACTAGCGGGGACCCAGTACTTC,CASSITPGLAGTQYF
NA,TRBJ1-5,TRBV18,few,TGTGCCAGCTCACCGCTCGGGGGGAACAATCAGCCCCAGCATTTT,CASSPLGGNNQPQHF
TRBD2,TRBJ2-1,TRBV27,NA,TGTGCCAGCAGTTTTGCGGGAGAGTACAATGAGCAGTTCTTC,CASSFAGEYNEQFF
NA,TRBJ2-7,TRBV12-5,NA,TGTGCTAGTGGTTTCGGGGGAGGTTTGAGGGAGCAGTACTTC,CASGFGGGLREQYF
NA,TRBJ1-3,TRBV9,NA,TGTGCCAGCAGCGCTGGGGTAGGGGGTGGAAACACCATATATTTT,CASSAGVGGGNTIYF
NA,TRBJ2-5,TRBV11-2,NA,TGTGCCAGCAGCCGGGGCGCAGGGGTCCAAGAGACCCAGTACTTC,CASSRGAGVQETQYF
TRBD1,TRBJ2-5,TRBV10-1,NA,TGCGCCAGCAGTGAGCCCGGACAGGCCCAAGAGACCCAGTACTTC,CASSEPGQAQETQYF
NA,TRBJ1-1,TRBV7-2,NA,TGTGCCAGCAGCTTGGGGGGAGGCCCTGAAGCTTTCTTT,CASSLGGGPEAFF